Listed below are T cell receptor beta chains from one sample, sequenced in a study of shared clonotypes between healthy human individuals. Assay: immunoSEQ multiplex PCR; the TCRdb copy retains only in-frame clones and omits some. The table includes millions of clones, approximately 95% detected once. Sequenced: naive CD4+ T cells from PBMCs. The receptors stem from a man between 18 and 29 years old in good health. Some clones in this sample may be carry-over from other donors' samples. Each CDR3 is given without its conserved first and last residue. A D gene is named only where the DNA matches it firmly.

v_gene	d_gene	j_gene	CDR3aa
TRBV4-1	-	TRBJ2-3	ASSQVGRGKADTQY
TRBV10-3	TRBD2	TRBJ2-1	AISDASGGNNEQF
TRBV7-2	-	TRBJ1-2	ASRDNNYGYT
TRBV19	-	TRBJ1-5	ASSISQTPNQPQH
TRBV5-1	TRBD2	TRBJ2-7	ASSAGTSGTHEQY
TRBV18	-	TRBJ2-7	ASSPTAGSFYEQY
TRBV6-6	TRBD1	TRBJ1-1	ASSKGQGNTEAF
TRBV28	TRBD1	TRBJ1-3	ASSLVTGGNTIY
TRBV5-1	-	TRBJ2-7	ASSLGTEPSYEQY
TRBV9	TRBD2	TRBJ2-3	ASSVTSGTTDTQY
TRBV9	-	TRBJ2-6	ASSTDSSGANVLT